The sequence of this T cell receptor beta chain was determined in a study of blood T cell repertoires in COVID-19. In this sample, this clone is medium-sized. Per the authors' pipeline: Cell counts per sample came from amplifying reference gene primers. Assay: immunoSEQ multiplex PCR; the TCRdb copy retains only in-frame clones and omits some. V and J calls and clone size are given by that table; D and trimming were obtained from the DNA. Of approximately 80,000 clones in the sample, 60% to 85% were seen once. V shed 4 bases and J shed 5 bases, with 17 bases lying between them. The CDR3 spans 16 residues. Germline assignment: CDR1 KGHDR and CDR2 SFDVKD.

What was sequenced was peripheral blood. The sequence was collected from a human donor in a cohort sampled during active COVID-19. This chain links TRBV24-1 with TRBJ2-1, with a weak D call TRBD2 (6 bases). This CDR3 reads CATSESVPGVNNEQFF. The CDR3 nucleotides are TGTGCCACCAGTGAGTCCGTCCCGGGGGTAAACAATGAGCAGTTCTTC.